The T cell receptor (beta chain) under discussion was sequenced for a study of beta chain features in type 1 diabetes. Background on the study: In all, roughly 98,000,000 sorted cells from all samples were analyzed. Study-level points and caveats: TCRB CDR3 length was moderately but significantly reduced in all four CD4+ subsets of Type 1 diabetes patients.

Expressed TCRB transcripts were sequenced after all isolated RNA was converted to cDNA. The method was immunoSEQ multiplex PCR; TCRdb's version includes in-frame clones alone and lacks a portion of them. The sample holds 240,000 or so clones, 68% seen once. In the case of this clone: Its antigen is not known.

V trimming: 7 bases; J trimming: 5 bases; junction bases outside the gene matches: 4. This CDR3 is built from 13 residues. Looked up from germline, CDR1 is SGHTA and CDR2 is FQGNSA. Sequences were obtained from naive CD4+ T cells from blood. This sequence was found in a man under 40 in good health. This chain joins TRBV7-2 and TRBJ2-5, with 10 bases fitting TRBD2. This chain's CDR3 is CASNQGLAETQYF. CDR3 nucleotide sequence: TGTGCCAGCAACCAGGGACTAGCGGAGACCCAGTACTTC.